The present TCR beta chain was sequenced within a study of T cell repertoires in cytomegalovirus infection. CDR1 is SGHAT and CDR2 is FQNNGV in the germline V gene. The CDR3 has 13 amino acids. Deletions cut 0 bases from V and 11 bases from J, with 13 bases between. TCRdb itself ran the reads through MiXCR, one entry per CDR3 protein. The repertoire holds about 490,000 distinct CDR3 sequences, with roughly 10% as singletons. This sequence was found in a human donor in good health (CMV status not recorded). Some clones in this sample may be carry-over from other donors' samples. The gene calls are TRBV11-2 and TRBJ1-1; D gene unclear. The sequenced material came from PBMCs. CDR3 amino acids: CASSLEVGRRAFF. DNA for the CDR3: TGTGCCAGCAGCTTAGAGGTTGGGAGGCGGGCTTTCTTT. Complete variable domain (other parts from reference TRBV11-2 and TRBJ1-1): EAGVAQSPRYKIIEKRQSVAFWCNPISGHATLYWYQQILGQGPKLLIQFQNNGVVDDSQLPKDRFSAERLKGVDSTLKIQPAKLEDSAVYLCASSLEVGRRAFFGQGTRLTVV.